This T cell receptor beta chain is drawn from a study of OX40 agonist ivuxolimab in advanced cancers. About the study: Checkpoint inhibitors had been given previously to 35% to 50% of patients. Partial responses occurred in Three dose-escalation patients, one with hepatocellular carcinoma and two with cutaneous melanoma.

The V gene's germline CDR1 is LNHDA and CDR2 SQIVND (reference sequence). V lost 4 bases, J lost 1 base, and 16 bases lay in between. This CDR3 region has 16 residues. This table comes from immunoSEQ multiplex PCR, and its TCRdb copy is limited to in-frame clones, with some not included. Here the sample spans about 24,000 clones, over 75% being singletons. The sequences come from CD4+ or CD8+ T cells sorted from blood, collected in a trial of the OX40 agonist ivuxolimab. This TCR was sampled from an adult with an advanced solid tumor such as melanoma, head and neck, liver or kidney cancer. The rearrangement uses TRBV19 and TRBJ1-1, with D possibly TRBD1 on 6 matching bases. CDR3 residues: CASSKGRGPANTEAFF. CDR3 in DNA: TGTGCCAGTAGTAAAGGCCGGGGGCCGGCGAACACTGAAGCTTTCTTT.